This TCR beta chain was retrieved from a study of tumor-infiltrating lymphocytes in localized non-small cell lung cancer. Looking at the study overall: Patients included smokers and never-smokers with various histologies, some sampled after neoadjuvant chemotherapy. Tumor tissue and non-adjacent uninvolved lung came from each patient.

Here immunoSEQ multiplex PCR was the method, and the copy in TCRdb shows in-frame clones only, minus some. The data contain under 10,000 clones, 70% to 85% of them singletons. Worth noting for this clone: Its antigen is not known.

This CDR3 is built from 16 residues. Looked up from germline, CDR1 is GTSNPN and CDR2 is SVGIG (reference sequence). The J segment lost 8 bases and the V segment lost 2 bases, leaving 15 bases of the junction unmatched. Overall study results and limits: Different pieces of the same tissue went to different assays, confounding technical variation with intratumor heterogeneity.

Material for sequencing was uninvolved lung tissue not adjacent to the tumor. The chain is built from TRBV30 and TRBJ1-3; TRBD1 aligns across 7 bases. This sequence was found in a human donor with non-small cell lung cancer. CDR3 protein: CAWSHRDSARRDTIYF. The CDR3 DNA reads as TGTGCCTGGAGTCACCGGGACAGCGCCCGTAGAGACACCATATATTTT.